Below, 11 T cell receptor beta chains from the same sample are listed, as sequenced in a study of cytomegalovirus exposure and HLA in healthy donors. PCR was performed using 60 Vbeta and 13 Jbeta primers. Clones were sequenced by immunoSEQ multiplex PCR, and TCRdb holds only the in-frame ones, with some missing. The sample carries about 190,000 clones, roughly 81% recorded once. Specimen: PBMCs. Receptor source: a woman in her twenties or thirties in good health and CMV-seropositive.

This CDR3 reads CASSSGTWNTEAFF. The CDR3 DNA reads as TGTGCCAGCAGCTCCGGGACATGGAACACTGAAGCTTTCTTT. The chain joins TRBV7-8 to TRBJ1-1; TRBD1 is a possible D gene (6 bases). The CDR3 runs to 14 residues. V was pared by 4 bases and J by 1 base, with 10 bases between. Germline CDR1 and CDR2: SGHVS and FQNEAQ.

The chain links TRBV15 to TRBJ2-6, with TRBD1 matching 8 bases. Trimming cost V 6 bases and J 4 bases; bases outside gene matches: 8. Germline CDR1 reads LNHNV; CDR2 reads YYDKDF (reference sequence). The CDR3 is made up of 16 amino acids. CDR3: CATSAGGFSGANVLTF. DNA for the CDR3: TGTGCCACCAGTGCAGGGGGCTTCTCCGGGGCCAACGTCCTGACTTTC. Full variable domain (missing parts from reference TRBV15 and TRBJ2-6): DAMVIQNPRYQVTQFGKPVTLSCSQTLNHNVMYWYQQKSSQAPKLLFHYYDKDFNNEADTPDNFQSRRPNTSFCFLDIRSPGLGDTAMYLCATSAGGFSGANVLTFGAGSRLTVL.

This sequence joins TRBV28 and TRBJ1-2; maybe TRBD1 (6 bases). The germline CDR1 and CDR2 sequences are MDHEN and SYDVKM. The CDR3 is 11 residues long. V lost 3 bases, J lost 7 bases, and 6 bases lay in between. The CDR3 is CASSLTGGYTF. For the CDR3, the DNA is TGTGCCAGCAGTTTGACAGGTGGCTACACCTTC.

This clone has only one observation. The chain joins TRBV30 to TRBJ2-1; possible D gene TRBD2, 6 bases. The length of the CDR3 is 13 residues. Germline V lookup: CDR1 GTSNPN, CDR2 SVGIG (reference sequence). V was clipped by 7 bases and J by 9 bases, with 19 bases between them. CDR3 nucleotides: TGTGCCTTTTCTAGCGACCCCTGGGGTGAGCAGTTCTTC. Protein product: CAFSSDPWGEQFF. Based on the CDR3 plus reference TRBV30 and TRBJ2-1, the full variable domain is SQTIHQWPATLVQPVGSPLSLECTVEGTSNPNLYWYRQAAGRGLQLLFYSVGIGQISSEVPQNLSASRPQDRQFILSSKKLLLSDSGFYLCAFSSDPWGEQFFGPGTRLTVL.

The chain employs TRBV6-1 and TRBJ2-7; the match to TRBD2 covers 7 bases. Germline loops: CDR1 MNHNS, CDR2 SASEGT. V shed 4 bases and J 4 bases; nucleotides not matched to a gene: 16. The CDR3 contains 17 residues. CDR3 coding DNA: TGTGCCAGCAGTGCACTAGCGAAAAAGGGGAGAGGGTACGAGCAGTACTTC. Its translation: CASSALAKKGRGYEQYF.

This chain links TRBV7-2 with TRBJ2-7; D remains ambiguous. The V gene lost 3 bases and the J gene lost 2 bases, with 8 bases spanning the gap. Germline CDR1 SGHTA, CDR2 FQGNSA. This CDR3 has 13 residues. The CDR3 protein is CASSFNSPYEQYF. CDR3 nucleotide sequence: TGTGCCAGCAGCTTTAACAGTCCCTACGAGCAGTACTTC.

This clone appeared a single time. V gene TRBV19 combines with J gene TRBJ2-7; tentative D call: TRBD1 (6 bases). The ends were cut back, 5 bases at V and 2 bases at J, with 16 bases in the middle. CDR1 LNHDA and CDR2 SQIVND come from the germline V gene (reference sequence). This CDR3 has 15 amino acids. This CDR3 reads CASSLQAQGPYEQYF. Written as DNA, the CDR3 is TGTGCCAGTAGTTTGCAGGCCCAGGGGCCCTACGAGCAGTACTTC.

In this sample, this clone turned up once. The V gene is TRBV28, the J gene TRBJ1-2; TRBD1 agrees at 9 bases. Trimming removed 10 bases from V and 2 bases from J; junction bases left unmatched: 17. The V gene's germline CDR1 is MDHEN and CDR2 SYDVKM. The CDR3 totals 17 residues. The CDR3: CATPQLGPGQGNYGYTF. CDR3 DNA: TGTGCCACCCCGCAACTCGGCCCGGGACAGGGAAACTATGGCTACACCTTC.

The chain recombines TRBV5-1 with TRBJ1-1; D may be TRBD1 (5 bases). V was shortened by 5 bases and J by 4 bases, with 15 bases between the two germline ends. This CDR3 has 14 residues. Germline CDR1 and CDR2: SGHRS and YFSETQ. This CDR3 is CASSLQGAGTEAFF. The CDR3 coding sequence is TGCGCCAGCAGTTTACAAGGGGCCGGCACTGAAGCTTTCTTT.

The rearrangement joins TRBV27 to TRBJ2-7; D possibly corresponds to TRBD1 (5 bases). V was cut by 5 bases and J by 2 bases, with 10 bases left in between. Looked up from germline, CDR1 is MNHEY and CDR2 is SMNVEV (reference sequence). There are 13 residues in the CDR3. CDR3 sequence (DNA): TGTGCCAGCAGTATTCGACAGACCTACGAGCAGTACTTC. Translating gives CASSIRQTYEQYF.

The V gene is TRBV4-3, the J gene TRBJ2-3; D gene unclear. The CDR3 sequence is 13 residues long. Germline V gene sequence: CDR1 LGHNA, CDR2 YSLEER. The V gene lost 1 base and the J gene lost 4 bases, with 6 bases spanning the gap. The CDR3 DNA follows: TGCGCCAGCAGCCAAGCCTCCTCAGATACGCAGTATTTT. This sequence encodes CASSQASSDTQYF.